This TCR beta chain emerged from a study of blood T cell repertoires in COVID-19. Background on the study: COVID-19 samples, acute and convalescent, were from the United States, Italy and Spain.

This CDR3 spans 15 amino acids. The J segment lost 0 bases and the V segment lost 5 bases, leaving 4 bases of the junction unmatched. CDR1 is MNHEY, CDR2 SVGEGT, per germline. This clone was seen just once. Per the authors' pipeline: Nucleated cell counts were estimated from reference gene primer amplification. Libraries were prepared by immunoSEQ multiplex PCR; TCRdb keeps only in-frame clonotypes and omits some of them. V and J calls and clone size are those listed in that table; D and trimming were worked out from the DNA. The sample includes about 270,000 clones, 83% seen only once; the top ten take around 10%.

The chain uses TRBV6-2 or TRBV6-3 and TRBJ2-1; 7 bases fit TRBD2. Sequencing input: peripheral blood. The receptor was derived from a woman aged 45 to 65 who had recovered from COVID-19. CDR3 loop: CASSTPSGSYNEQFF. In nucleotides, the CDR3 is TGTGCCAGCAGTACCCCTAGCGGCTCCTACAATGAGCAGTTCTTC.